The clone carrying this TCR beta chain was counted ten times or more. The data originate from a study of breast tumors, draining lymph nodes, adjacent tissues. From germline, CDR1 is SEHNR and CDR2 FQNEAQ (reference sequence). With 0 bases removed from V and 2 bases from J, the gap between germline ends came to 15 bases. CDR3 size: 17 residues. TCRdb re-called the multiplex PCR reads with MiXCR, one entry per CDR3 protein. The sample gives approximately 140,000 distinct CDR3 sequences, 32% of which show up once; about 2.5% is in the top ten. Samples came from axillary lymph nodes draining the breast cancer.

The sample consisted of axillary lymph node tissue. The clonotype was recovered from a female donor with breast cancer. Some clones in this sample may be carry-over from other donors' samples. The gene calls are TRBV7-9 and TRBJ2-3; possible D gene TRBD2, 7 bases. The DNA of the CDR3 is TGTGCCAGCAGCTTAGCGCTGGGGGGGCCAAACACAGATACGCAGTATTTT. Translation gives CASSLALGGPNTDTQYF.